These 22 T cell receptor beta chains originate from one sample sequenced in a study of T cells in localized non-small cell lung cancer (dated by TCRdb to 2018 to 2020). Library creation used the immunoSEQ multiplex PCR assay. TCRdb limited this immuneACCESS table to in-frame rearrangements with V and J called. A share of clones is missing; checked studies link under half to unresolved V genes, and the rest is unexplained. This sample gives approximately 4,200 clones in total; less than 40% of them show up just once. Jointly, the top ten make up approximately 20% of the sample. The material was lung tumor tissue, obtained before any cancer treatment. These receptors came from a male donor at least 60 years old with stage III lung adenocarcinoma.

The chain has TRBV30 and TRBJ1-6; D gene uncertain. Looked up from germline, CDR1 is GTSNPN and CDR2 is SVGIG (reference sequence). V was pared by 3 bases and J by 10 bases, with 13 bases between. The CDR3 extends over 13 amino acids. CDR3 in amino acids: CAWRMGFGSPLHF. The CDR3 coding sequence is TGTGCCTGGAGGATGGGGTTTGGATCACCCCTCCACTTT.

V is TRBV5-1 and J is TRBJ1-1, with D tentatively TRBD1 (5 bases). Trimming removed 4 bases from V and 8 bases from J, with 18 bases in between. Germline-derived CDR1 and CDR2 are SGHRS and YFSETQ. CDR3 length: 14 amino acids. CDR3 DNA sequence: TGCGCCAGCAGCGTGACCGGGACCGGGGCGGAAGCTTTCTTT. It encodes CASSVTGTGAEAFF.

The gene calls are TRBV11-3 and TRBJ2-4; 11 positions match TRBD2. The V gene's germline CDR1 is SGHNT and CDR2 YENEEA. The J segment lost 0 bases and the V segment lost 3 bases, leaving 7 bases of the junction unmatched. The CDR3 runs to 18 residues. The CDR3 loop reads CASSLSSGGILAKNIQYF. Here the CDR3 DNA reads TGTGCCAGCAGCTTGTCTAGCGGGGGGATTCTAGCCAAAAACATTCAGTACTTC.

The rearrangement joins TRBV6-1 to TRBJ1-2, with D uncertain. CDR3 length: 13 amino acids. V lost 1 base and J lost 0, with 3 bases in between. Germline V gene sequence: CDR1 MNHNS, CDR2 SASEGT. CDR3 DNA sequence: TGTGCCAGCAGTGAAGACGCTAACTATGGCTACACCTTC. It specifies CASSEDANYGYTF.

In its sample, this clone was seen a few times. The chain carries TRBV6-8 and TRBJ1-6; 8 nucleotides match TRBD1. The V segment lost 5 bases and the J segment 8 bases; nucleotides outside the gene matches: 8. This CDR3 has 15 residues. Germline V CDR1 and CDR2: MNHGY, SAAAGT. The CDR3 DNA reads as TGTGCCAGCAGTGGCGCCGTACAGGGGGATTCACCCCTCCACTTT. Protein product: CASSGAVQGDSPLHF.

The sample holds a few counts of this clone. V is TRBV6-8 and J is TRBJ2-3; TRBD2 matches at 7 bases. CDR1 and CDR2 (germline): MNHGY, SAAAGT. The trim removed 1 base at V and 5 bases at J, leaving 9 bases unmatched. The length of the CDR3 is 16 residues. The CDR3 DNA reads TGTGCCAGCAGTTACTTAGGACTAGTTAGTGGAGATACGCAGTATTTT. This gives the protein CASSYLGLVSGDTQYF.

This clone was seen only a few times. The chain carries TRBV6-8 and TRBJ1-2, with D perhaps matching TRBD1 (5 bases). V dropped 6 bases and J dropped 3 bases, with 26 bases sitting between them. The germline gives CDR1 MNHGY, CDR2 SAAAGT. The length of the CDR3 is 18 residues. The CDR3 DNA sequence: TGTGCCAGCAGGTCGACAGCCCCCCATAGAACGGATTACTATGGCTACACCTTC. Translated: CASRSTAPHRTDYYGYTF.

The CDR3 nucleotides are TGTGCCAGCACTGAACAGATTAACACCGGGGAGCTGTTTTTT. Amino acids: CASTEQINTGELFF. The chain couples TRBV6-8 to TRBJ2-2, with no clear D. The CDR3 has 14 amino acids. Trimming shortened V by 7 bases and J by 2 bases, and 11 bases separated the two germline ends. Germline CDR1 reads MNHGY; CDR2 reads SAAAGT.

This chain uses TRBV8-2 with TRBJ1-5. TRBV8-2 is given as a pseudogene. This CDR3 has 13 residues. In DNA, the CDR3 is TGTGCCAGCAGATCTTATAGCAATCAGCCCCAGCATTTT. Protein: CASRSYSNQPQHF.

This chain joins TRBV6-8 and TRBJ1-5, with D uncertain. CDR3 length: 12 amino acids. Germline CDR1 MNHGY, CDR2 SAAAGT. V gave up 5 bases and J gave up 4 bases, with 6 bases separating them. CDR3 loop: CASSPPNQPQHF. CDR3 DNA: TGTGCCAGCAGTCCACCTAATCAGCCCCAGCATTTT.

The chain couples TRBV9 to TRBJ1-1; TRBD1 might be the D (5 bases). Germline values: CDR1 SGDLS, CDR2 YYNGEE. The CDR3 contains 13 residues. The V end was cut by 3 bases, the J end by 3 bases, with 9 bases between. The CDR3 spells CASSEGSDTEAFF. The CDR3 DNA reads TGTGCCAGCAGCGAGGGGTCGGACACTGAAGCTTTCTTT. Supplemented by reference TRBV9 and TRBJ1-1, the full variable domain reads DSGVTQTPKHLITATGQRVTLRCSPRSGDLSVYWYQQSLDQGLQFLIQYYNGEERAKGNILERFSAQQFPDLHSELNLSSLELGDSALYFCASSEGSDTEAFFGQGTRLTVV.

Here the CDR3 reads CASSETGGGLSYGYTF. The CDR3, as DNA: TGTGCCAGCAGTGAGACAGGGGGGGGTCTGAGCTATGGCTACACCTTC. The chain links TRBV6-8 to TRBJ1-2; the match to TRBD1 covers 9 bases. Germline V lookup: CDR1 MNHGY, CDR2 SAAAGT. This CDR3 spans 16 amino acids. Trimming took 5 bases from V and 4 from J; bases not matched to a gene: 11.

V gene TRBV29-1 combines with J gene TRBJ1-2; D is perhaps TRBD1 (6 bases). The CDR3 sequence is 13 residues long. Germline V lookup: CDR1 SQVTM, CDR2 ANQGSEA. Deletions cut 7 bases from V and 1 base from J, with 13 bases between. The CDR3 DNA reads as TGCAGCGACTCGACAGGCGATAACTATGGCTACACCTTC. Translated: CSDSTGDNYGYTF. The whole variable domain, filled in from reference TRBV29-1 and TRBJ1-2, reads SAVISQKPSRDICQRGTSLTIQCQVDSQVTMMFWYRQQPGQSLTLIATANQGSEATYESGFVIDKFPISRPNLTFSTLTVSNMSPEDSSIYLCSDSTGDNYGYTFGSGTRLTVV.

This rearrangement joins TRBV12-5 to TRBJ2-1; TRBD2 agrees at 14 bases. Germline V gene lookup returns CDR1 LGHNT and CDR2 FRNRAP. J was trimmed by 0 bases and V by 4 bases; bases with no gene match: 8. The CDR3 is 19 residues long. CDR3 sequence: CASGSTGTSGGYSYNEQFF. CDR3 nucleotide sequence: TGTGCTAGTGGTTCCACCGGGACTAGCGGGGGATACTCCTACAATGAGCAGTTCTTC.

This clone turned up a few times. The V call is TRBV29-1, the J call TRBJ2-7, with 11 bases matching TRBD1. Germline-derived CDR1 and CDR2 are SQVTM and ANQGSEA. The CDR3 consists of 14 residues. Germline trimming cut 7 bases from V and 4 bases from J; bases unmatched to any gene: 9. The CDR3 bases are TGCAGCGCCGAGGAGGGACAGGGGGGATACGAGCAGTACTTC. Translated: CSAEEGQGGYEQYF.

A few counts support this clone. V gene TRBV5-1 combines with J gene TRBJ2-5, with a possible D match to TRBD1 (6 bases). The V and J ends lost 1 base and 0 bases respectively, with 10 bases between them. Looked up from germline, CDR1 is SGHRS and CDR2 is YFSETQ. The CDR3 is 15 amino acids. This chain's CDR3 is CASSLQGTYQETQYF. The CDR3 bases are TGCGCCAGCAGCTTGCAGGGGACGTACCAAGAGACCCAGTACTTC.

There are a few counts of this clone. The rearrangement uses TRBV9 and TRBJ2-1; D is unclear. Germline V CDR1 and CDR2: SGDLS, YYNGEE. The CDR3 spans 14 residues. The V gene lost 0 bases and the J gene lost 6 bases, with 10 bases spanning the gap. The CDR3 sequence is CASSVAVGGNEQFF. DNA of the CDR3: TGTGCCAGCAGCGTAGCGGTAGGTGGCAATGAGCAGTTCTTC. Based on the CDR3 plus reference TRBV9 and TRBJ2-1, the full variable domain is DSGVTQTPKHLITATGQRVTLRCSPRSGDLSVYWYQQSLDQGLQFLIQYYNGEERAKGNILERFSAQQFPDLHSELNLSSLELGDSALYFCASSVAVGGNEQFFGPGTRLTVL.

The chain recombines TRBV5-1 with TRBJ1-3, with TRBD1 identical over 8 bases. Per the germline V gene, CDR1 is SGHRS and CDR2 is YFSETQ. CDR3 length: 18 residues. V lost 2 bases to trimming and J lost 0 bases; unmatched junction nucleotides: 10. This CDR3 is CASSFSGQGPASGNTIYF. Here the CDR3 DNA reads TGCGCCAGCAGCTTCTCCGGACAGGGACCGGCCTCTGGAAACACCATATATTTT.

The chain couples TRBV5-1 to TRBJ1-1; D is possibly TRBD1 (5 bases). The V end was cut by 4 bases, the J end by 1 base, with 11 bases between. The CDR3 is 14 amino acids. From germline, CDR1 is SGHRS and CDR2 YFSETQ. CDR3 DNA sequence: TGCGCCAGCAGCATGGGGCCCCAGAACACTGAAGCTTTCTTT. Encoded protein: CASSMGPQNTEAFF.

This clone is large in the sample. The chain carries TRBV11-3 and TRBJ2-3; 10 bases align to TRBD1. Germline trimming cut 5 bases from V and 2 bases from J; bases unmatched to any gene: 7. This CDR3 has 16 amino acids. The germline V gene encodes CDR1 SGHNT and CDR2 YENEEA. The DNA for the CDR3 is TGTGCCAGCAGCCCTAGGACAGGGGGATTCACAGATACGCAGTATTTT. This translates into CASSPRTGGFTDTQYF.

The chain employs TRBV11-3 and TRBJ1-6; perhaps TRBD1 as D (5 bases). The CDR3 is 14 amino acids. Per germline, CDR1 SGHNT and CDR2 YENEEA. Trimming took off 5 bases at V and 7 bases at J, with 12 bases between the two ends. CDR3 nucleotide sequence: TGTGCCAGCAGCCCCGGGGGTTGGAATTCACCCCTCCACTTT. It codes for CASSPGGWNSPLHF.

The chain recombines TRBV19 with TRBJ1-2; 8 bases match TRBD1. The V gene end was trimmed by 5 bases and the J gene end by 4 bases; junction bases not matched to a gene: 9. The germline V gene has CDR1 LNHDA and CDR2 SQIVND (reference sequence). The CDR3 has 15 amino acids. The chain's CDR3 is CASSPRRGPGYGYTF. The CDR3 DNA reads as TGTGCCAGTAGTCCCCGCAGGGGGCCGGGCTATGGCTACACCTTC.